These 20 T cell receptor beta chains were sequenced from one sample in a study of brain T cells in children with intractable seizures. Stated time point: blood from clinic visit 5 months post-surgery; TSC patient then seizure free. Assay: immunoSEQ multiplex PCR; the TCRdb copy retains only in-frame clones and omits some. The sample lists about 340,000 clones, roughly 93% occurring once. Sequencing was performed on peripheral blood, taken roughly 5 months after surgery. The receptors were sampled from a boy less than two years old with tuberous sclerosis and intractable seizures.

The CDR3: CASSLGQVKSYGYTF. The CDR3 DNA reads as TGTGCCAGCAGCTTAGGACAGGTGAAGTCGTATGGCTACACCTTC. The rearrangement joins TRBV7-9 to TRBJ1-2, with D possibly matching TRBD1 (6 bases). The CDR3 contains 15 residues. The germline V and J ends were trimmed by 1 base and 5 bases, with 14 bases remaining between them. Per germline, CDR1 SEHNR and CDR2 FQNEAQ (reference sequence).

J is TRBJ2-5 and V is TRBV9, with D possibly being TRBD2 (6 bases). CDR3 length equals 15 residues. The V end was cut by 0 bases, the J end by 3 bases, with 12 bases between. From germline, CDR1 is SGDLS and CDR2 YYNGEE. CDR3 nucleotide sequence: TGTGCCAGCAGCGTAGCTCTGGCGGGGAAAGAGACCCAGTACTTC. Protein product: CASSVALAGKETQYF.

This chain links TRBV5-1 with TRBJ1-2, with D possibly matching TRBD1 (5 bases). CDR1 is SGHRS, CDR2 YFSETQ, per germline. Trimming took off 4 bases at V and 4 bases at J, with 11 bases between the two ends. The CDR3 length is 13 residues. The CDR3 spells CASSPIGGYGYTF. CDR3 DNA sequence: TGCGCCAGCAGCCCTATCGGGGGCTATGGCTACACCTTC.

The chain is built from TRBV30 and TRBJ1-5; D unclear. The CDR3 loop spans 14 amino acids. Per the germline V gene, CDR1 is GTSNPN and CDR2 is SVGIG (reference sequence). V was pared by 3 bases and J by 2 bases, with 11 bases between. CDR3 amino acids: CAWSQSPGNQPQHF. DNA of the CDR3: TGTGCCTGGAGCCAGTCCCCAGGCAATCAGCCCCAGCATTTT.

The chain combines TRBV6-5 with TRBJ1-2, with 7 bases matching TRBD1. The V segment lost 5 bases and the J segment 5 bases; nucleotides outside the gene matches: 8. Germline values: CDR1 MNHEY, CDR2 SVGAGI. The CDR3 loop spans 14 amino acids. CDR3 sequence reads: CASSKPGQHYGYTF. DNA for the CDR3: TGTGCCAGCAGTAAGCCGGGACAGCATTATGGCTACACCTTC.

The rearrangement joins TRBV15 to TRBJ2-6, with D possibly called TRBD1 or TRBD2 (5 bases each). The CDR3 extends over 15 amino acids. Looked up from germline, CDR1 is LNHNV and CDR2 is YYDKDF (reference sequence). The ends were cut back, 9 bases at V and 3 bases at J, with 15 bases in the middle. In DNA, the CDR3 is TGTGCCACGAGCGGACACCTCGGTGGGGCCAACGTCCTGACTTTC. It is translated as CATSGHLGGANVLTF.

This clone was found once. The V call is TRBV19, the J call TRBJ2-7; 9 positions match TRBD1. This CDR3 is built from 15 residues. Germline CDR1 is LNHDA and CDR2 is SQIVND (reference sequence). V was pared by 5 bases and J by 1 base, with 6 bases of the junction left unmatched. The CDR3 sequence: CASSPRTGDSYEQYF. The CDR3 coding sequence is TGTGCCAGTAGTCCCCGGACAGGGGATTCCTACGAGCAGTACTTC.

The CDR3 loop reads CASSSGLAADTQYF. The CDR3 region has the DNA TGTGCCAGCAGTTCCGGGCTGGCGGCAGATACGCAGTATTTT. The gene calls are TRBV6-5 and TRBJ2-3; D remains unclear. V lost 4 bases and J lost 4, with 12 bases in between. Germline V CDR1 and CDR2: MNHEY, SVGAGI. This CDR3 has 14 residues.

The V call is TRBV9, the J call TRBJ2-2, with D uncertain. Germline CDR1 and CDR2: SGDLS and YYNGEE. V lost 0 bases and J lost 6, with 12 bases in between. The CDR3 is 15 amino acids. The CDR3: CASSVEGRGSGELFF. The CDR3 nucleotides are TGTGCCAGCAGCGTAGAGGGTAGAGGTTCCGGGGAGCTGTTTTTT.

The genes are TRBV7-3 and TRBJ1-3; D is unresolved. V gave up 5 bases and J gave up 0 bases, with 14 bases separating them. Germline CDR1 and CDR2: SGHTA and FQGTGA. The CDR3 has 16 amino acids. The CDR3 loop is CASSRGYGPSGNTIYF. CDR3 DNA sequence: TGTGCCAGCAGCCGCGGCTACGGGCCCTCTGGAAACACCATATATTTT.

The genes are TRBV29-1 and TRBJ1-3; a weak D match, TRBD1 (5 bases). Germline values: CDR1 SQVTM, CDR2 ANQGSEA. Deletions cut 4 bases from V and 0 bases from J, with 13 bases between. The CDR3 consists of 15 residues. CDR3 coding DNA: TGCAGCGTTGTGGTCCAGGGTCTCTCTGGAAACACCATATATTTT. As protein: CSVVVQGLSGNTIYF.

The chain uses TRBV4-1 and TRBJ1-5; a weak D match, TRBD1 (6 bases). V lost 2 bases and J lost 3, with 11 bases in between. The CDR3 is 15 amino acids. Germline CDR1 is MGHRA and CDR2 is YSYEKL. The CDR3 region has the DNA TGCGCCAGCAGCCAAAACAGGGTGGTCAATCAGCCCCAGCATTTT. It translates to CASSQNRVVNQPQHF.

The chain combines TRBV9 with TRBJ2-3; 8 bases map to TRBD2. CDR1 and CDR2 from the germline V gene are SGDLS and YYNGEE. The junction had 6 bases not matched to a gene; V was cut back by 4 bases and J by 2 bases. This CDR3 is 15 amino acids long. CDR3 in DNA: TGTGCCAGCAGCACCACTAGCGGCATCACAGATACGCAGTATTTT. Translating it yields CASSTTSGITDTQYF.

The J gene is TRBJ1-4, the V gene TRBV27, with D possibly being TRBD1 (5 bases). The germline gives CDR1 MNHEY, CDR2 SMNVEV (reference sequence). The CDR3 covers 13 residues. V was cut by 4 bases and J by 7 bases, with 10 bases left in between. CDR3 sequence reads: CASSWGRGEKLFF. The CDR3 DNA is TGTGCCAGCAGTTGGGGGAGAGGTGAAAAACTGTTTTTT. Complete variable domain (other parts from reference TRBV27 and TRBJ1-4): EAQVTQNPRYLITVTGKKLTVTCSQNMNHEYMSWYRQDPGLGLRQIYYSMNVEVTDKGDVPEGYKVSRKEKRNFPLILESPSPNQTSLYFCASSWGRGEKLFFGSGTQLSVL.

The chain is built from TRBV29-1 and TRBJ1-1; 8 bases fit TRBD1. CDR1 and CDR2 from the germline V gene are SQVTM and ANQGSEA. With V trimmed by 4 bases and J by 6 bases, 10 bases remained unmatched. The CDR3 loop spans 14 amino acids. The CDR3 spells CSVGNQGATSEAFF. The CDR3 nucleotides read TGCAGCGTTGGTAATCAGGGGGCCACCTCTGAAGCTTTCTTT.

The rearrangement links TRBV5-1 to TRBJ2-6; D unclear. The V end was cut by 0 bases, the J end by 2 bases, with 12 bases between. Germline V lookup: CDR1 SGHRS, CDR2 YFSETQ. The CDR3 runs 17 residues. The CDR3 sequence is CASSLDIRFTGANVLTF. CDR3 nucleotide sequence: TGCGCCAGCAGCTTGGACATCAGGTTTACTGGGGCCAACGTCCTGACTTTC.

The genes are TRBV24-1 and TRBJ2-7; D call uncertain. This CDR3 is 13 amino acids long. Germline-derived CDR1 and CDR2 are KGHDR and SFDVKD. V lost 1 base and J 0 bases, leaving 3 bases between the germline ends. As DNA, the CDR3 is TGTGCCACCAGTGATTTACACTCCTACGAGCAGTACTTC. Translated: CATSDLHSYEQYF.

This chain connects TRBV19 to TRBJ1-5; D might be TRBD1 (6 bases). The CDR3 consists of 15 residues. V gave up 5 bases and J gave up 4 bases, with 15 bases separating them. The germline CDR1 and CDR2 sequences are LNHDA and SQIVND (reference sequence). The CDR3 loop is CASSGLGAGNQPQHF. CDR3 bases: TGTGCCAGTAGTGGTCTGGGGGCGGGGAATCAGCCCCAGCATTTT.

This sequence joins TRBV28 and TRBJ1-2; 7 bases fit TRBD1. This CDR3 comprises 15 residues. After removal of 6 bases from V and 1 base from J, the junction contained 8 bases not matched to a gene. CDR1 is MDHEN, CDR2 SYDVKM, per germline. The CDR3 is CASSDGRGLNYGYTF. CDR3 nucleotide sequence: TGTGCCAGCAGCGACGGAAGGGGGCTTAACTATGGCTACACCTTC.

J is TRBJ2-3 and V is TRBV5-8; the D is unclear. This CDR3 contains 15 residues. Germline V gene sequence: CDR1 SGHTS, CDR2 YDEGEE. Trimming took 6 bases from V and 4 from J, leaving 18 bases between them. CDR3: CASTLGRHTSDTQYF. The CDR3 nucleotides read TGTGCCAGCACCCTCGGGCGCCACACTTCAGATACGCAGTATTTT.